Sequencing of this TCR beta chain was carried out in a study of cytomegalovirus exposure and HLA in healthy donors. A multiplex PCR was run with 60 Vbeta primers and 13 Jbeta primers. The table came from immunoSEQ multiplex PCR; TCRdb's copy has only in-frame clones and leaves some out. In total, the table holds fewer than 85,000 clones. Trimming took 7 bases from V and 1 from J, leaving 11 bases between them. CDR1 is SNHLY, CDR2 FYNNEI, per germline. This CDR3 region has 13 residues. This clonotype originated in a man aged 25-40 years in good health and CMV-seronegative. The sequenced material came from PBMCs. The chain joins TRBV2 to TRBJ2-7, with D possibly TRBD1 on 6 matching bases. Here the CDR3 reads CASTSGDSYEQYF. CDR3 in DNA: TGTGCCAGCACGTCAGGGGATTCCTACGAGCAGTACTTC.